The entry below gives a single T cell receptor beta chain sequence along with its context. Germline values: CDR1 MNHEY, CDR2 SMNVEV (reference sequence). The CDR3 contains 17 residues. For each CDR3 protein, TCRdb gives one entry from its re-call of the 5' RACE reads, without DNA. This table lists about 550,000 distinct CDR3 sequences. The entry originates in a study of T cells expressing NK-cell markers. Overall study: HCMV seropositivity marked seven of the eight sequenced donors; one was seronegative.

This sequence was found in a man between 18 and 29 years old in good health. This chain connects TRBV27 to TRBJ2-2; TCRdb's D gene call, TRBD2, goes unchecked for lack of DNA. The sequenced sample consisted of blood T cells: a sorted CD56 or NKG2C T cell subset, CD4+ or CD8+ T cells, or bulk PBMC T cells (not recorded which). CDR3 protein: CASSFTGGLANTGELFF.